These 17 T cell receptor beta chains came from one sample sequenced in a study of T-cell memory formation after mild COVID-19. TCRdb recomputed calls from the 5' RACE reads with MiXCR, one row per CDR3 protein. The table lists 200,000 or so distinct CDR3 sequences, roughly 16% of them singletons. Sequencing used PBMCs or a T cell subset sorted from them (not recorded which). These receptors were taken from an adult woman who had mild COVID-19 (a few samples of this study predate the infection). Cell type and time point are not known.

The rearrangement uses TRBV4-2 and TRBJ2-7, with unresolved D. The CDR3 extends over 13 amino acids. Trimming removed 0 bases at V and 1 base at J, with 4 bases between. Germline CDR1 reads LGHNA; CDR2 reads YNFKEQ. CDR3 protein: CASSQDRSYEQYF. As DNA, the CDR3 is TGTGCCAGCAGCCAAGATCGGTCCTACGAGCAGTACTTC.

The V call is TRBV5-6, the J call TRBJ2-7; 8 bases fit TRBD1. Per the germline V gene, CDR1 is SGHDT and CDR2 is YYEEEE. The CDR3 sequence is 13 residues long. V shed 8 bases, J shed 2 bases, and the junction held 6 bases outside the gene matches. The CDR3 loop is CARLTGDAYEQYF. CDR3 DNA sequence: TGTGCCAGACTGACAGGGGACGCCTACGAGCAGTACTTC.

This clonotype was found many times. This rearrangement joins TRBV12-3 or TRBV12-4 to TRBJ1-5, with D tentatively TRBD1 (5 bases). The CDR3 contains 17 residues. V was shortened by 2 bases and J by 0 bases, with 14 bases between the two germline ends. The CDR3 spells CASSLYGGRDSNQPQHF. CDR3 sequence (DNA): TGTGCCAGCAGTTTATACGGAGGCAGGGATAGCAATCAGCCCCAGCATTTT.

This clonotype was counted a few times. The chain employs TRBV6-6 and TRBJ2-5; D may match TRBD1 or TRBD2 (5 bases each). CDR3 size: 17 residues. The V end lost 7 bases, the J end lost 2 bases, and 23 bases lay between the germline ends. Germline V gene data show CDR1 as MNHNY and CDR2 as SVGAGI (reference sequence). The CDR3 DNA follows: TGTGCCAGCACAAACCTAAGATTGCAGAGGGGTCAAGAGACCCAGTACTTC. Translation gives CASTNLRLQRGQETQYF.

Only a few counts were recorded for this clonotype. The CDR3 here is CASSGDRVGPQHF. The CDR3 bases are TGTGCCAGCAGCGGGGACAGGGTCGGGCCCCAGCATTTT. The V call is TRBV6-1, the J call TRBJ1-5; the match to TRBD1 covers 9 bases. CDR1 is MNHNS, CDR2 SASEGT, per germline. V shed 6 bases and J 9 bases; nucleotides not matched to a gene: 6. The CDR3 is 13 residues long.

This chain connects TRBV5-1 to TRBJ1-2; possibly TRBD1 for D (6 bases). The length of the CDR3 is 14 residues. CDR1 and CDR2 from the germline V gene are SGHRS and YFSETQ. V was cut by 5 bases and J by 2 bases, with 13 bases left in between. DNA for the CDR3: TGCGCCAGCAGGGCAAGAGGACAGAACTATGGCTACACCTTC. This sequence encodes CASRARGQNYGYTF.

This clonotype was counted at least ten times. The chain employs TRBV29-1 and TRBJ2-1, with D unresolved. Trimming took off 3 bases at V and 1 base at J, with 13 bases between the two ends. This CDR3 has 15 amino acids. Germline-derived CDR1 and CDR2 are SQVTM and ANQGSEA. CDR3 nucleotide sequence: TGCAGCGTTGAGAGCGCTAAGAGATCCTACAATGAGCAGTTCTTC. This translates into CSVESAKRSYNEQFF.

V usage is TRBV5-5 and J usage is TRBJ2-5, with TRBD1 identical over 7 bases. Trimming removed 2 bases from V and 4 bases from J; junction bases left unmatched: 14. Germline V gives CDR1 SGHKS, CDR2 YYEKEE (reference sequence). The CDR3 extends over 17 amino acids. CDR3 nucleotide sequence: TGTGCCAGCAGCTTAGGGGTGCTAGGGGGCCCTTTAGAGACCCAGTACTTC. This codes for CASSLGVLGGPLETQYF.

V is TRBV3-1 and J is TRBJ2-7; D is possibly TRBD1 (5 bases). This CDR3 is 17 amino acids long. The V gene's germline CDR1 is LGHDT and CDR2 YNNKEL (reference sequence). V lost 3 bases and J lost 0, with 18 bases in between. As DNA, the CDR3 is TGTGCCAGCAGCCATCCCATTGGGGCGACATCCTCCTACGAGCAGTACTTC. Its translation: CASSHPIGATSSYEQYF.

The genes are TRBV11-3 and TRBJ2-3, with 7 nucleotides matching TRBD1. J lost 6 bases, V lost 4 bases, and 4 bases had no gene match. There are 13 residues in the CDR3. Germline CDR1 reads SGHNT; CDR2 reads YENEEA. CDR3 sequence: CASSSTRGDTQYF. Written as DNA, the CDR3 is TGTGCCAGCAGCTCCACCAGGGGGGATACGCAGTATTTT.

The table lists this clonotype with many counts. The rearrangement joins TRBV4-1 to TRBJ1-1; D ambiguous. The CDR3 consists of 14 residues. Per germline, CDR1 MGHRA and CDR2 YSYEKL. Trimming cost V 3 bases and J 2 bases, with 10 bases left between them. The CDR3 is CASSHGVANTEAFF. CDR3 nucleotides: TGCGCCAGCAGCCACGGGGTTGCCAACACTGAAGCTTTCTTT.

The genes are TRBV7-2 and TRBJ1-6; the D is unclear. This CDR3 has 16 residues. Between the trimmed V and J ends, which lost 3 bases and 0 bases, there was a span of 9 bases. Germline V gives CDR1 SGHTA, CDR2 FQGNSA. For the CDR3, the DNA is TGTGCCAGCAGCTTGGGTGTCAGCTCCTATAATTCACCCCTCCACTTT. This codes for CASSLGVSSYNSPLHF.

This clonotype appeared a few times. The chain uses TRBV10-3 and TRBJ2-7; 7 bases are a match to TRBD1. The germline CDR1 and CDR2 sequences are ENHRY and SYGVKD. The CDR3 spans 17 residues. J lost 6 bases, V lost 0 bases, and 14 bases had no gene match. The CDR3 coding sequence is TGTGCCATCAGTGAGTCGACACCCACTCTTTACAGGGGCGAGCAGTACTTC. Translated, it gives CAISESTPTLYRGEQYF.

V and J are TRBV4-3 and TRBJ2-7; 7 bases are a match to TRBD1. This CDR3 comprises 14 residues. In germline, CDR1 is LGHNA, CDR2 YSLEER. The J segment lost 6 bases and the V segment lost 0 bases, leaving 5 bases of the junction unmatched. The CDR3 region is CASSQEEGAGEQYF. CDR3 coding DNA: TGCGCCAGCAGCCAAGAAGAGGGGGCAGGCGAGCAGTACTTC.

CDR3 in amino acids: CASSQESLVYEQYF. The CDR3 bases are TGTGCCAGCAGCCAAGAGAGTCTGGTCTACGAGCAGTACTTC. The genes are TRBV4-2 and TRBJ2-7; no reliable D call. CDR3 length: 14 amino acids. The germline V and J ends were trimmed by 0 bases and 3 bases, with 9 bases remaining between them. Germline CDR1 reads LGHNA; CDR2 reads YNFKEQ.

This clonotype turned up a few times. The chain has TRBV7-3 and TRBJ2-3, with D tentatively TRBD2 (5 bases). V lost 5 bases and J 6 bases, leaving 12 bases between the germline ends. The CDR3 has 13 amino acids. From germline, CDR1 is SGHTA and CDR2 FQGTGA. The CDR3 reads CASSPGSVDTQYF. The CDR3 nucleotides are TGTGCCAGCAGCCCGGGGAGTGTGGATACGCAGTATTTT.

This clonotype was detected only a few times. This rearrangement joins TRBV30 to TRBJ2-3; 7 bases are a match to TRBD2. The junction had 11 bases not matched to a gene; V was cut back by 2 bases and J by 3 bases. The CDR3 runs to 16 residues. Germline V gives CDR1 GTSNPN, CDR2 SVGIG (reference sequence). CDR3 DNA sequence: TGTGCCTGGAGTAGTGGCGGGAGTGGGAGAACAGATACGCAGTATTTT. Translated: CAWSSGGSGRTDTQYF.